This TCR beta chain was documented in a study of read filtering for tumor transcriptome and immune sequencing. The library was built from approximately 400 ng RNA with molecular barcoded adaptors for alpha/delta and beta/gamma chains. TCRdb reanalysed the reads using MiXCR and keeps one entry per CDR3 protein. The sample includes around 40,000 distinct CDR3 sequences, about an eighth of them seen just once. The table lists this clonotype with many counts. Its target is unknown. Regarding the study as a whole: This fraction held mixed bone marrow immune cells after CD138-negative sorting.

The CDR3 is 13 amino acids. J gave up 10 bases and V 4 bases, and 6 bases lay outside the gene matches. Germline lookup yields CDR1 MNHNY and CDR2 SVGAGI (reference sequence). This chain uses TRBV6-6 with TRBJ2-1, with 8 bases fitting TRBD2. The receptor was isolated from a donor aged 40 or over with multiple myeloma. Sequencing was done on a sample of a population of CD138-negative cells sorted from bone marrow. This CDR3 is CASSWRAGDEQFF. CDR3 nucleotides: TGTGCCAGCAGTTGGAGAGCGGGGGACGAGCAGTTCTTC.